This is a list of T cell receptor beta chains from one sample in a study of cytomegalovirus exposure and HLA in healthy donors. Only in-frame clones appear in the TCRdb table, and some are missing; sequencing was by immunoSEQ multiplex PCR. The table lists some 140,000 clones, 64% of them singletons. Sequencing used PBMCs. The receptor set was obtained from a woman aged 40 to 50 in good health and CMV-seronegative. CDR3s include the opening cysteine and the closing phenylalanine or tryptophan. D genes are given only for firm matches. A clone size is listed for some rows: how often the clone was seen (once, few, many), or a class if it is expanded.

>-|TRBV4-3|TRBD1|TRBJ2-1
CASSQDWAGGGSNEQFF
TGCGCCAGCAGCCAAGATTGGGCAGGGGGTGGAAGCAATGAGCAGTTCTTC
>-|TRBV11-3|-|TRBJ1-1
CASSPGRGTEAFF
TGTGCCAGCAGCCCCGGGCGGGGGACTGAAGCTTTCTTT
>few|TRBV11-2|TRBD1|TRBJ1-1
CASSLSSDRTHSGNTEAFF
TGTGCCAGCAGCTTATCGTCGGACAGGACGCACTCCGGCAACACTGAAGCTTTCTTT
>-|TRBV5-1|-|TRBJ1-1
CASSLAVAARGAFF
TGCGCCAGCAGCTTGGCCGTGGCAGCCCGCGGGGCTTTCTTT
>few|TRBV11-1|-|TRBJ1-1
CASSLAGGHTEAFF
TGTGCCAGCAGCTTAGCGGGGGGGCACACTGAAGCTTTCTTT
>-|TRBV10-3|TRBD2|TRBJ2-7
CAIRPSGGIYEQYF
TGTGCCATCAGACCTAGCGGGGGCATCTACGAGCAGTACTTC
>few|TRBV7-8|-|TRBJ2-7
CASSLPGGGPYEQYF
TGTGCCAGCAGCCTACCGGGGGGCGGTCCCTACGAGCAGTACTTC
>-|TRBV7-5|-|TRBJ1-6
CARSLWHKTIGNNSPLHF
TGTGCCAGAAGCTTATGGCACAAGACTATAGGAAATAATTCACCCCTCCACTTT
>-|TRBV6-5|-|TRBJ2-1
CASSWGDEQFF
TGTGCCAGCAGCTGGGGAGATGAGCAGTTCTTC
>-|TRBV6-6|-|TRBJ1-2
CASSSDPSRGYTF
TGTGCCAGCAGTTCAGACCCTAGCAGAGGCTACACCTTC
>-|TRBV5-1|TRBD2|TRBJ2-5
CASSPNGGTGETQYF
TGCGCCAGCAGCCCAAACGGGGGGACTGGAGAGACCCAGTACTTC
>-|TRBV5-4|TRBD1|TRBJ2-2
CASRQTGPTANTGELFF
TGTGCCAGCAGACAGACAGGGCCGACAGCGAACACCGGGGAGCTGTTTTTT
>-|TRBV30|-|TRBJ1-1
CAWTDSFNTEAFF
TGTGCCTGGACCGACAGCTTCAACACTGAAGCTTTCTTT
>-|TRBV5-4|-|TRBJ1-1
CASSSVWGLGDTEAFF
TGTGCCAGCAGCTCGGTGTGGGGGCTGGGGGACACTGAAGCTTTCTTT
>-|TRBV2|-|TRBJ1-5
CASSGGGLNQPQHF
TGTGCCAGCAGTGGAGGGGGTCTCAATCAGCCCCAGCATTTT
>-|TRBV5-6|-|TRBJ2-7
CASSLGSTEQYF
TGTGCCAGCAGCTTGGGTTCCACCGAGCAGTACTTC
>-|TRBV9|-|TRBJ1-1
CASSVSWPNTEAFF
TGTGCCAGCAGCGTCTCTTGGCCTAACACTGAAGCTTTCTTT